One and the same sample provided the 7 T cell receptor beta chains below, sequenced in a study of beta chain features in type 1 diabetes. As every portion of the isolated RNA was reverse transcribed, the sequencing read expressed TCRB transcripts. Profiling relied on immunoSEQ multiplex PCR, and the TCRdb table lists in-frame clones only, not all of them. This sample carries around 150,000 clones, around 8% of them seen once, and the ten largest clones take around 0.65%. Sequenced: central memory CD4+ T cells from blood. The source of these receptors is a man aged 18 to 30 in good health.

In its sample, this clone was seen a few times. Within the sample, other DNA sequences also encode this same CDR3. The chain employs TRBV18 and TRBJ1-5; TRBD1 agrees at 7 bases. CDR3 length: 15 amino acids. V gave up 4 bases and J gave up 4 bases; unmatched junction bases: 7. Germline values: CDR1 KGHSH, CDR2 LQKENI. The CDR3 loop reads CASSLAGDSNQPQHF. As DNA, the CDR3 is TGTGCCAGCTCACTAGCAGGGGACAGTAATCAGCCCCAGCATTTT.

This clone has a handful of counts. The chain couples TRBV19 to TRBJ1-2; TRBD1 agrees at 7 bases. V was clipped by 3 bases and J by 5 bases; unmatched bases: 9. This CDR3 is 15 amino acids long. The germline gives CDR1 LNHDA, CDR2 SQIVND (reference sequence). This chain's CDR3 is CASSIISEGAYGYTF. The CDR3 region has the DNA TGTGCCAGTAGTATTATCTCGGAGGGGGCTTATGGCTACACCTTC.

This clone came up a few times. The chain uses TRBV4-3 and TRBJ1-2, with D unclear. Germline-derived CDR1 and CDR2 are LGHNA and YSLEER. With 0 bases removed from V and 7 bases from J, the gap between germline ends came to 18 bases. This CDR3 has 16 amino acids. The CDR3, as DNA: TGCGCCAGCAGCCAAGATCGCATGGCTCTGAGCGCTGGCTACACCTTC. It specifies CASSQDRMALSAGYTF.

This clone was counted a few times. This chain connects TRBV7-3 to TRBJ2-1; D remains unclear. Trimming cost V 5 bases and J 4 bases, with 15 bases left between them. This CDR3 spans 15 amino acids. Per germline, CDR1 SGHTA and CDR2 FQGTGA. Written as DNA, the CDR3 is TGTGCCAGCAGCCCCACTTCTCTGACTTACAATGAGCAGTTCTTC. Its protein product is CASSPTSLTYNEQFF. Filled out from reference TRBV7-3 and TRBJ2-1, the complete variable domain reads GAGVSQTPSNKVTEKGKYVELRCDPISGHTALYWYRQSLGQGPEFLIYFQGTGAADDSGLPNDRFFAVRPEGSVSTLKIQRTERGDSAVYLCASSPTSLTYNEQFFGPGTRLTVL.

The gene calls are TRBV7-3 and TRBJ2-1; a possible D gene is TRBD1 (5 bases). The germline V gene has CDR1 SGHTA and CDR2 FQGTGA. V lost 1 base, J lost 11 bases, and 12 bases lay in between. The CDR3 covers 13 residues. The CDR3 bases are TGTGCCAGCAGCTTAAACCCCTGGGGCCAGCAGTTCTTC. Translated, it gives CASSLNPWGQQFF.

CDR3 in amino acids: CASSRGLGGDEQFF. The CDR3 DNA reads as TGTGCCAGCAGTAGGGGGCTGGGTGGCGATGAGCAGTTCTTC. The rearrangement joins TRBV27 to TRBJ2-1; the match to TRBD1 covers 7 bases. Losses at the gene ends were 5 bases for V and 8 bases for J; bases not matched to a gene: 9. CDR1 is MNHEY, CDR2 SMNVEV, per germline (reference sequence). This CDR3 spans 14 amino acids.

In DNA, the CDR3 is TGTGCCAGCAGCATCGGTAGCGGGAGAGGGGCCGAGTACTTC. Protein: CASSIGSGRGAEYF. The chain uses TRBV7-2 and TRBJ2-5; TRBD2 agrees at 9 bases. The germline CDR1 and CDR2 sequences are SGHTA and FQGNSA. V shed 5 bases and J 12 bases; nucleotides not matched to a gene: 13. This CDR3 spans 14 amino acids.